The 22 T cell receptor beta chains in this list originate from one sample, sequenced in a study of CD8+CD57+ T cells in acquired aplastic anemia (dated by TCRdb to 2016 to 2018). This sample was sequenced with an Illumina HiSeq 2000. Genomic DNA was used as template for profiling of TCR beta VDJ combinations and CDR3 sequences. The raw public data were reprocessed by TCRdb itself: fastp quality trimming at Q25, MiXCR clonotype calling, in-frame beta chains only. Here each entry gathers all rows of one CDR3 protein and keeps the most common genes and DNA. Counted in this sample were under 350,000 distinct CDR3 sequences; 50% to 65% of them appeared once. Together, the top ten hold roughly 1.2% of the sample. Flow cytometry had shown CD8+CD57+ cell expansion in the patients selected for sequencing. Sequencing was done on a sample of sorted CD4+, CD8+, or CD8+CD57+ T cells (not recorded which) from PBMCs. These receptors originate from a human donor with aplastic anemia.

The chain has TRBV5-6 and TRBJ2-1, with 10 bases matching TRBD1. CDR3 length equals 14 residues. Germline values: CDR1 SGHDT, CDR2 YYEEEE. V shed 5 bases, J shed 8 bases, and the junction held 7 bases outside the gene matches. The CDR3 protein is CASRGQDRGDEQFF. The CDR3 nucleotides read TGTGCCAGCAGGGGCCAGGACAGGGGGGATGAGCAGTTCTTC.

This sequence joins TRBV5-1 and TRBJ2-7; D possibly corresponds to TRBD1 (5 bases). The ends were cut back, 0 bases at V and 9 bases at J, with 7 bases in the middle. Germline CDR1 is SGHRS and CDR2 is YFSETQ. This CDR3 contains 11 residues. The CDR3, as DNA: TGCGCCAGCAGCTTGGGGCAGGGGCAGTACTTC. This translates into CASSLGQGQYF.

CDR3 loop: CASTQSSYLNSPLHF. CDR3 nucleotide sequence: TGTGCCAGCACCCAAAGCAGTTATCTTAATTCACCCCTCCACTTT. The rearrangement uses TRBV7-2 and TRBJ1-6; no reliable D call. V lost 7 bases and J 6 bases, leaving 16 bases between the germline ends. CDR1 is SGHTA and CDR2 is FQGNSA in the germline V gene. The CDR3 contains 15 residues.

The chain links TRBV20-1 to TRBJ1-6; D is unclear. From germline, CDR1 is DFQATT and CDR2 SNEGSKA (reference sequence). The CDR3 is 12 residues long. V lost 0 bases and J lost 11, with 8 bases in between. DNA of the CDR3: TGCAGTGCTAGAGATCAAAGCGCACCCCTCCACTTT. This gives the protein CSARDQSAPLHF.

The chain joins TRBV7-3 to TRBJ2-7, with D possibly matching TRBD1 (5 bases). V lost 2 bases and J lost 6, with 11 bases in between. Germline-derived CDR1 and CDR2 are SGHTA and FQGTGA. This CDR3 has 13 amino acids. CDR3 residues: CASSLGAPTEQYF. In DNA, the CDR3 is TGTGCCAGCAGCTTAGGGGCCCCTACCGAGCAGTACTTC.

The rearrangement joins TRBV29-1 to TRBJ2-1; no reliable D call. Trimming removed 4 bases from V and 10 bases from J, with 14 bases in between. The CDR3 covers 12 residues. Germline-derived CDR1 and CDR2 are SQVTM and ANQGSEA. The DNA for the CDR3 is TGCAGCGTTGCACTACCCGTGGGGGAGCAGTTCTTC. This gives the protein CSVALPVGEQFF.

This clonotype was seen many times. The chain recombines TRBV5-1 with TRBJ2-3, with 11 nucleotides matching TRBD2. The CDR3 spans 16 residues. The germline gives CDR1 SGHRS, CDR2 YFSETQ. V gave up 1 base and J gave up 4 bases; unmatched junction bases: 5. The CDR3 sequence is CASSLSTSGAADTQYF. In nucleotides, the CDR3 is TGCGCCAGCAGCTTGTCGACTAGCGGGGCTGCAGATACGCAGTATTTT.

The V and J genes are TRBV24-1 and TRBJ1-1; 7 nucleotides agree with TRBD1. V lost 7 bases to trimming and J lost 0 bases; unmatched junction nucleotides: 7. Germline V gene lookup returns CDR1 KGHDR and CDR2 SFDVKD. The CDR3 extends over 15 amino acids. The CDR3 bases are TGTGCCACCAGCGCGGGACAGTCCATGAACACTGAAGCTTTCTTT. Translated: CATSAGQSMNTEAFF.

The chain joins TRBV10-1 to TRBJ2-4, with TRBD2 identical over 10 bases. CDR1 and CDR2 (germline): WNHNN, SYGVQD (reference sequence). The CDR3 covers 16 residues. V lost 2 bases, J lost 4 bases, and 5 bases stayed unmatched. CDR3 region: CASSEEPAGGKNIQYF. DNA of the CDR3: TGCGCCAGCAGTGAGGAACCAGCGGGGGGGAAAAACATTCAGTACTTC.

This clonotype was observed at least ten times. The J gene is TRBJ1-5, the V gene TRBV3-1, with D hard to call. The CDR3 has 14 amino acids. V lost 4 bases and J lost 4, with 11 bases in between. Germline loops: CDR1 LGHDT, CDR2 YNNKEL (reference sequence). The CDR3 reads CASSLGRQNQPQHF. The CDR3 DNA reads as TGTGCCAGCAGCCTTGGACGGCAAAATCAGCCCCAGCATTTT.

The CDR3, as DNA: TGTGCCAGCAGCTTGATAGGGGTCCGACCTCGTCCGGGACTAGCGGGAGCCGGATACGAGCAGTACTTC. It encodes CASSLIGVRPRPGLAGAGYEQYF. The chain joins TRBV7-6 to TRBJ2-7; TRBD2 aligns across 14 bases. Germline V gives CDR1 SGHVS, CDR2 FNYEAQ. The CDR3 is made up of 23 amino acids. Trimming took 3 bases from V and 4 from J; bases not matched to a gene: 26. Full variable domain (missing parts from reference TRBV7-6 and TRBJ2-7): GAGVSQSPRYKVTKRGQDVALRCDPISGHVSLYWYRQALGQGPEFLTYFNYEAQQDKSGLPNDRFSAERPEGSISTLTIQRTEQRDSAMYRCASSLIGVRPRPGLAGAGYEQYFGPGTRLTVT.

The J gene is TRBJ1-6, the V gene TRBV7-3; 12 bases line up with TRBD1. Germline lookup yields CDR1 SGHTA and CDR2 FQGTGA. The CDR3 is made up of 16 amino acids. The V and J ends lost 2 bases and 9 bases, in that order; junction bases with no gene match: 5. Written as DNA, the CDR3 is TGTGCCAGCAGCTTAGCCGGGACAGGGGGCCGTTCACCCCTCCACTTT. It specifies CASSLAGTGGRSPLHF.

CDR3 bases: TGCAGTGCTCCCCACAGCACCGACTACAATGAGCAGTTCTTC. Translation gives CSAPHSTDYNEQFF. This chain joins TRBV20-1 and TRBJ2-1; D is uncertain. The CDR3 is made up of 14 amino acids. CDR1 is DFQATT, CDR2 SNEGSKA, per germline (reference sequence). The V gene lost 5 bases and the J gene lost 3 bases, with 14 bases spanning the gap.

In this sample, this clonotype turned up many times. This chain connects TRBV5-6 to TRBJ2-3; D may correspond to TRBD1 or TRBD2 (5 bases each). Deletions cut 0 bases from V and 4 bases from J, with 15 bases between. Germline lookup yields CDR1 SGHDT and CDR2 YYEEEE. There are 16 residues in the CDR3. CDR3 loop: CASSLGLVVGADTQYF. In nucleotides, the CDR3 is TGTGCCAGCAGCTTGGGGCTAGTCGTGGGGGCAGATACGCAGTATTTT.

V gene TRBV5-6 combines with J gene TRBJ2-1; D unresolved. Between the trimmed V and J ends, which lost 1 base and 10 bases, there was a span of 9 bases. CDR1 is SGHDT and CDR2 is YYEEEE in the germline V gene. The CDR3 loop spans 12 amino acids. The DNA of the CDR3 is TGTGCCAGCAGCTTGTCTTCGCGGGAGCAGTTCTTC. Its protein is CASSLSSREQFF.

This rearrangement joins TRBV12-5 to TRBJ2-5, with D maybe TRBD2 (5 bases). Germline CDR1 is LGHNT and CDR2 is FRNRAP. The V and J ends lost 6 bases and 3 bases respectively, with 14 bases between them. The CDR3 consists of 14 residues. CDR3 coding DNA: TGTGCTAGTGGCCGGGCGGGCTGGGAAGAGACCCAGTACTTC. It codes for CASGRAGWEETQYF.

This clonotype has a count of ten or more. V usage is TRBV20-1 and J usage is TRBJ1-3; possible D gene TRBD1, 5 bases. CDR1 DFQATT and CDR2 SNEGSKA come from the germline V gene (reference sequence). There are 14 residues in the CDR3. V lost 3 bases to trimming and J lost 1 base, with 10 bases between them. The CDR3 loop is CSASDSQSGNTIYF. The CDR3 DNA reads TGCAGTGCTAGCGACAGTCAATCTGGAAACACCATATATTTT.

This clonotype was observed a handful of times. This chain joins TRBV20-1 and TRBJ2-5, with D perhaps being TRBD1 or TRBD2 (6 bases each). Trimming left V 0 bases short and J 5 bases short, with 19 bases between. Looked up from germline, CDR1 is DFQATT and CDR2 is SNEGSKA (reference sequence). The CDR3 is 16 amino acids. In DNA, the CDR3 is TGCAGTGCTAGAGACCGTCGGGGGCCGAGGGTGGAGACCCAGTACTTC. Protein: CSARDRRGPRVETQYF.

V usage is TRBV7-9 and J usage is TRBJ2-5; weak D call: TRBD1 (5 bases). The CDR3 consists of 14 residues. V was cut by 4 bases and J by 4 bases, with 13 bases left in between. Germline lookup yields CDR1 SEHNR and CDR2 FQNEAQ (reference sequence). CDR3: CASSSTQGRETQYF. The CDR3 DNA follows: TGTGCCAGCAGCTCCACGCAGGGCCGAGAGACCCAGTACTTC.

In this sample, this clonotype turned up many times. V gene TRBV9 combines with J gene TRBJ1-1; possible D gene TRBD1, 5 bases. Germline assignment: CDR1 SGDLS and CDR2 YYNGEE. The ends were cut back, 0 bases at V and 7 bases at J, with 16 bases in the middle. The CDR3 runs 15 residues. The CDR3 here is CASSVDGGEWGEAFF. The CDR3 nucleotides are TGTGCCAGCAGCGTAGATGGGGGGGAATGGGGTGAAGCTTTCTTT. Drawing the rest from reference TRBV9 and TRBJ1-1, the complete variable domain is DSGVTQTPKHLITATGQRVTLRCSPRSGDLSVYWYQQSLDQGLQFLIQYYNGEERAKGNILERFSAQQFPDLHSELNLSSLELGDSALYFCASSVDGGEWGEAFFGQGTRLTVV.

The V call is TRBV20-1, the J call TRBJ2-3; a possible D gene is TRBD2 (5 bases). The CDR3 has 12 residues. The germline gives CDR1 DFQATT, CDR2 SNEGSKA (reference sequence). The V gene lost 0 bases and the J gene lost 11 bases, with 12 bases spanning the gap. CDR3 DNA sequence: TGCAGTGCTAGAGATAGCGTGTACGGGCAGTATTTT. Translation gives CSARDSVYGQYF.

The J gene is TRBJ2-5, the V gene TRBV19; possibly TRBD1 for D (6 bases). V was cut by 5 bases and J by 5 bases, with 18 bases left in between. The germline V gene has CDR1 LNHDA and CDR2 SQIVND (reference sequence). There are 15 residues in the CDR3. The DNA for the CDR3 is TGTGCCAGTAGTCCGGACAGTTTCGGCGGGGAGACCCAGTACTTC. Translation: CASSPDSFGGETQYF.